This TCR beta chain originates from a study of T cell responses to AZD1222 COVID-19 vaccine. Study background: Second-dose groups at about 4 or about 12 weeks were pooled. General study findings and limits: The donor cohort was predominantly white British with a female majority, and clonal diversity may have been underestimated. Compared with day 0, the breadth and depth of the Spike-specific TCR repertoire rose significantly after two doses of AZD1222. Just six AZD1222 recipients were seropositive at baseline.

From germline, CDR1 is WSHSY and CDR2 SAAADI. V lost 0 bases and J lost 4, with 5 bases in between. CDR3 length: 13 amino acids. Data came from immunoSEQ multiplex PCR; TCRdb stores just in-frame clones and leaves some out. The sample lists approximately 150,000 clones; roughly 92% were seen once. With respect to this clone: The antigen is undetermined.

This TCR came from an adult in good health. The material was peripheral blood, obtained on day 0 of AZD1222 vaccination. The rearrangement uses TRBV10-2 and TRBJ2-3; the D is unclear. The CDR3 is CASSESLADTQYF. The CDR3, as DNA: TGCGCCAGCAGTGAGTCACTCGCAGATACGCAGTATTTT.